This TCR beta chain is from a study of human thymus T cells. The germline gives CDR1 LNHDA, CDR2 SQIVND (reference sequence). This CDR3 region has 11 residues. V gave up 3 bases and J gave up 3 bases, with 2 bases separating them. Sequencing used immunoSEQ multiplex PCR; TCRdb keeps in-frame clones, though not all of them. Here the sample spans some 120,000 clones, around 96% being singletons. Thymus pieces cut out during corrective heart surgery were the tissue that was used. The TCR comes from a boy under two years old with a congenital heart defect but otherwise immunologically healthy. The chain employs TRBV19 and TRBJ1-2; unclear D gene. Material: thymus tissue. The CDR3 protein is CASSIYYGYTF. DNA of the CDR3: TGTGCCAGTAGTATCTACTATGGCTACACCTTC.